The clone carrying this TCR beta chain was counted ten times or more. The source of the sample is a study of regulatory T cells in long-lasting Graves disease. J gave up 0 bases and V 5 bases, and 6 bases lay outside the gene matches. CDR1 and CDR2 from the germline V gene are MDHEN and SYDVKM. CDR3 length equals 16 residues. iRepertoire HTBI primers and Arm-PCR of CDR3 regions built TCR beta libraries. A single record per CDR3 protein comes from TCRdb applying MiXCR to the multiplex PCR reads. This sample has 250,000 to 400,000 distinct CDR3 sequences, with 15% to 20% found just once. Time point: newly diagnosed GD, antithyroid drugs for less than 3 months. RNA from PBMCs was the source of the TCR library.

The TCR sequence derives from a female donor with Graves disease. The sequencing used peripheral blood mononuclear cells (PBMCs), collected at new diagnosis, from a patient treated with antithyroid drugs. The chain couples TRBV28 to TRBJ1-5; 8 nucleotides line up with TRBD1. The CDR3 spells CASSGQGLYSNQPQHF. In DNA, the CDR3 is TGTGCCAGCAGTGGACAGGGTCTCTATAGCAATCAGCCCCAGCATTTT.